A single sample gave rise to the 21 T cell receptor beta chains below, sequenced in a study of T cell responses to AZD1222 COVID-19 vaccine. Clones were read by immunoSEQ multiplex PCR, and TCRdb kept only the in-frame ones, dropping some. The top ten hold about 4.8% of the sample, which has about 140,000 clones, roughly 92% seen once. The sample in question was peripheral blood, obtained on day 0 of AZD1222 vaccination. The receptors were gathered from an adult in good health.

The rearrangement joins TRBV3-1 (or the pseudogene TRBV3-2) to TRBJ1-1; tentative D call: TRBD1 (6 bases). The CDR3 has 12 amino acids. In germline, CDR1 is LGHDT, CDR2 YNNKEL (reference sequence). V gave up 1 base and J gave up 9 bases, with 9 bases separating them. The CDR3 reads CASSQVGQKAFF. DNA of the CDR3: TGTGCCAGCAGCCAAGTGGGACAAAAAGCTTTCTTT.

The chain carries TRBV5-4 and TRBJ2-7, with 8 bases aligning to TRBD2. Germline CDR1 and CDR2: SGHNT and YYREEE (reference sequence). Losses at the gene ends were 4 bases for V and 2 bases for J; bases not matched to a gene: 5. The CDR3 extends over 14 amino acids. CDR3 sequence: CASSRNSGAYEQYF. Here the CDR3 DNA reads TGTGCCAGCAGCCGTAATAGCGGGGCCTACGAGCAGTACTTC.

The gene calls are TRBV5-6 and TRBJ1-1, with D hard to call. Trimming shortened V by 1 base and J by 1 base, and 5 bases separated the two germline ends. The germline V gene has CDR1 SGHDT and CDR2 YYEEEE. The CDR3 is 13 residues long. In DNA, the CDR3 is TGTGCCAGCAGCTTGTTCTGGAACACTGAAGCTTTCTTT. This sequence encodes CASSLFWNTEAFF.

This chain uses TRBV29-1 with TRBJ2-7, with 7 bases identical to TRBD1. Germline CDR1 is SQVTM and CDR2 is ANQGSEA. The CDR3 consists of 16 residues. The V gene end was trimmed by 6 bases and the J gene end by 0 bases; junction bases not matched to a gene: 14. The CDR3: CSVGNKDRQSSYEQYF. CDR3 DNA sequence: TGCAGCGTCGGGAATAAGGACAGGCAGAGCTCCTACGAGCAGTACTTC.

CDR3 in DNA: TGTGCCAGCTCACATGGACAGAACACTGAAGCTTTCTTT. This sequence encodes CASSHGQNTEAFF. The chain uses TRBV18 and TRBJ1-1, with D possibly matching TRBD1 (5 bases). V dropped 4 bases and J dropped 1 base, with 7 bases sitting between them. CDR1 is KGHSH, CDR2 LQKENI, per germline. CDR3 length: 13 residues.

The CDR3 sequence is CATLGLAGWEDTGELFF. The CDR3 DNA is TGTGCCACTTTAGGACTAGCGGGATGGGAGGACACCGGGGAGCTGTTTTTT. The chain joins TRBV19 to TRBJ2-2; 12 bases are a match to TRBD2. The V gene's germline CDR1 is LNHDA and CDR2 SQIVND (reference sequence). The CDR3 covers 17 residues. V dropped 10 bases and J dropped 3; count of bases not matched to a gene: 12.

Here the CDR3 DNA reads TGTGCCAGCAGCCCAGTGGGGGGCTATGGAGCAGATACGCAGTATTTT. The encoded protein is CASSPVGGYGADTQYF. V is TRBV9 and J is TRBJ2-3; D may match TRBD1 or TRBD2 (6 bases each). The CDR3 loop spans 16 amino acids. Trimming shortened V by 4 bases and J by 4 bases, and 19 bases separated the two germline ends. Germline lookup yields CDR1 SGDLS and CDR2 YYNGEE.

The chain uses TRBV28 and TRBJ2-5, with TRBD1 matching over 8 bases. V lost 6 bases and J lost 5; bases outside the gene matches: 17. CDR3 length equals 17 residues. CDR1 and CDR2 from the germline V gene are MDHEN and SYDVKM. The CDR3: CASRNRIGQGGAETQYF. The CDR3 DNA reads TGTGCCAGCAGAAACCGGATAGGACAGGGTGGCGCTGAGACCCAGTACTTC.

The J gene is TRBJ1-4, the V gene TRBV14, with D perhaps matching TRBD1 (5 bases). The CDR3 length is 14 residues. Trimming pared 5 bases from V and 0 bases from J, leaving 7 bases between. Germline V gene lookup returns CDR1 SGHDN and CDR2 FVKESK. The CDR3 DNA reads TGTGCCAGCAGCGCGGGGGCAACTAATGAAAAACTGTTTTTT. Its translation is CASSAGATNEKLFF.

This clone has only a few counts. The chain carries TRBV29-1 and TRBJ1-1; D gene ambiguous. The CDR3 is 12 amino acids. V lost 7 bases and J lost 1, with 10 bases in between. Per germline, CDR1 SQVTM and CDR2 ANQGSEA. This chain's CDR3 is CSADLRNTEAFF. CDR3 in DNA: TGCAGCGCAGACTTACGGAACACTGAAGCTTTCTTT.

The chain couples TRBV5-6 to TRBJ1-2, with unresolved D. V was cut by 1 base and J by 4 bases, with 5 bases left in between. CDR1 and CDR2 from the germline V gene are SGHDT and YYEEEE. This CDR3 is 12 amino acids long. This CDR3 is CASSLSGYGYTF. In DNA form, the CDR3 reads TGTGCCAGCAGCTTGTCGGGCTATGGCTACACCTTC.

The CDR3 DNA reads as TGTGCCACCAGCAGTTCAGGGGGATATGGCTACACCTTC. Translation: CATSSSGGYGYTF. The chain combines TRBV15 with TRBJ1-2, with TRBD1 identical over 7 bases. Germline V lookup: CDR1 LNHNV, CDR2 YYDKDF (reference sequence). This CDR3 comprises 13 residues. V lost 3 bases, J lost 5 bases, and 3 bases stayed unmatched.

V gene TRBV15 combines with J gene TRBJ2-2, with D possibly matching TRBD2 (6 bases). The CDR3 sequence is 17 residues long. V was shortened by 0 bases and J by 4 bases, with 15 bases between the two germline ends. Germline CDR1 is LNHNV and CDR2 is YYDKDF (reference sequence). CDR3 in amino acids: CATSRDLGGQITGELFF. CDR3 DNA: TGTGCCACCAGCAGAGATCTAGGAGGGCAGATCACCGGGGAGCTGTTTTTT.

The chain has TRBV5-4 and TRBJ1-4; D is perhaps TRBD1 (6 bases). V was cut by 2 bases and J by 6 bases, with 11 bases left in between. Per germline, CDR1 SGHNT and CDR2 YYREEE (reference sequence). The CDR3 loop spans 14 amino acids. The DNA for the CDR3 is TGTGCCAGCAGCTTAAGGGGGGATGATGAAAAACTGTTTTTT. It specifies CASSLRGDDEKLFF.

The V gene is TRBV7-9, the J gene TRBJ1-4; D might be TRBD1 (6 bases). Germline V lookup: CDR1 SEHNR, CDR2 FQNEAQ (reference sequence). V shed 1 base and J shed 7 bases, with 13 bases lying between them. This CDR3 comprises 15 residues. The CDR3 loop reads CASSLGTGAGEKLFF. The CDR3 coding sequence is TGTGCCAGCAGCTTAGGGACGGGGGCCGGTGAAAAACTGTTTTTT.

The chain is built from TRBV27 and TRBJ2-7; D is ambiguous. Deletions cut 4 bases from V and 1 base from J, with 8 bases between. Germline loops: CDR1 MNHEY, CDR2 SMNVEV (reference sequence). This CDR3 is built from 13 residues. DNA for the CDR3: TGTGCCAGCAGTTCCCCCATGTCCTACGAGCAGTACTTC. Its protein is CASSSPMSYEQYF.

This chain links TRBV6-5 with TRBJ2-5; 7 nucleotides agree with TRBD2. This CDR3 comprises 14 residues. Trimming removed 1 base from V and 5 bases from J; junction bases left unmatched: 4. Germline values: CDR1 MNHEY, CDR2 SVGAGI. CDR3 bases: TGTGCCAGCAGTTACTTGGGGAGGGTCGAGACCCAGTACTTC. Residues: CASSYLGRVETQYF.

The chain has TRBV27 and TRBJ1-4, with D tentatively TRBD1 (6 bases). The CDR3 has 15 residues. Trimming took 6 bases from V and 5 from J, leaving 16 bases between them. Germline V gene data show CDR1 as MNHEY and CDR2 as SMNVEV (reference sequence). CDR3 coding DNA: TGTGCCAGCAGCAGCTCCGGGACAATAAATGAAAAACTGTTTTTT. It specifies CASSSSGTINEKLFF.

In DNA form, the CDR3 reads TGTGCCAGCAGCCTCGGGGGGGGTAGAGAAAAACTGTTTTTT. Translating it yields CASSLGGGREKLFF. The chain has TRBV7-2 and TRBJ1-4; D is possibly TRBD1 (5 bases). The CDR3 spans 14 residues. The V and J ends lost 5 bases and 8 bases respectively, with 15 bases between them. CDR1 is SGHTA, CDR2 FQGNSA, per germline.

The chain couples TRBV21-1 to TRBJ1-6; the table's D call of TRBD1 was not tested on the DNA. TRBV21-1 counts as a pseudogene. There are 14 residues in the CDR3. CDR3 region: CASSNGTDNSPLHF. The CDR3 DNA reads TGTGCCAGCAGCAATGGGACAGATAATTCACCCCTCCACTTT.

The rearrangement joins TRBV27 to TRBJ2-1; 9 bases agree with TRBD1. Germline CDR1 MNHEY, CDR2 SMNVEV (reference sequence). CDR3 size: 14 residues. V dropped 6 bases and J dropped 14; count of bases not matched to a gene: 14. The CDR3 protein is CASSHRGRTGDKFF. DNA of the CDR3: TGTGCCAGCAGCCATAGGGGACGGACAGGGGACAAGTTCTTC.